This T cell receptor (beta chain) was recovered during a study of blood T cell repertoires in COVID-19. Libraries were prepared by immunoSEQ multiplex PCR; TCRdb keeps only in-frame clonotypes and omits some of them. Among 110,000 to 150,000 clones listed, 80% to 85% were seen once. The TCR comes from a human donor in a cohort sampled during active COVID-19. Sequencing input: peripheral blood.

For the CDR3, the DNA is TGCGCCAGCAGCTTGGGACAGGGTTGGAATGAGCAGTTCTTC. This sequence encodes CASSLGQGWNEQFF. The rearrangement joins TRBV5-1 to TRBJ2-1; 7 nucleotides align to TRBD1. Germline trimming cut 0 bases from V and 7 bases from J; bases unmatched to any gene: 4. The CDR3 loop spans 14 amino acids. CDR1 SGHRS and CDR2 YFSETQ come from the germline V gene.